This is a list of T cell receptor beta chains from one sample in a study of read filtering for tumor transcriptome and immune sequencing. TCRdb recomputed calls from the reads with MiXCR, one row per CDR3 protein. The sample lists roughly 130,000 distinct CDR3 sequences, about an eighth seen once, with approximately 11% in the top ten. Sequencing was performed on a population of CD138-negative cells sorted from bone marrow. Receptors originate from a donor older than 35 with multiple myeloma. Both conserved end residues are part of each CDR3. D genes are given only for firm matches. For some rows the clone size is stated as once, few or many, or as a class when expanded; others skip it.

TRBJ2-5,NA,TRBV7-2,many,TGTGCCAGCAGCTCCCTAGGGGCGTACCAAGAGACCCAGTACTTC,CASSSLGAYQETQYF
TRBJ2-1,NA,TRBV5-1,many,TGCGCCAGCAGCCCTGGGCTAGCTAGCAATGAGCAGTTCTTC,CASSPGLASNEQFF
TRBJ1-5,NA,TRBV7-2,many,TGTGCCAGCAGCTTAGGTGCGGGGGATCAGCCCCAGCATTTT,CASSLGAGDQPQHF
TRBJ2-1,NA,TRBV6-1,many,TGTGCCAGCAACCCCGGAGCAGCCAACACGTTCTTC,CASNPGAANTFF
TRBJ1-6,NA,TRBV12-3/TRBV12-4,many,TGTGCCAGCTGGGACGAGGTGGCAGCGGATAATTCACCCCTCCACTTT,CASWDEVAADNSPLHF
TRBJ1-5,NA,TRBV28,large,TGTGCCAGCAGCTTCTTACAGGGCGAGGCTCAGCCCCAGCATTTT,CASSFLQGEAQPQHF
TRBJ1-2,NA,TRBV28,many,TGTGCCAGCAGTTTATCATCACCGAGTACCGGCTACACCTTC,CASSLSSPSTGYTF
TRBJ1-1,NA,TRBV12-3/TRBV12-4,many,TGTGCCAGCAGTTTCTTTCGGCCGGGGACGGGGGCTGAAGCTTTCTTT,CASSFFRPGTGAEAFF
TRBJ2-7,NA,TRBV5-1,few,TGCGCCAGCAGCCAGGACACGAGCTCCTACGAGCAGTACTTC,CASSQDTSSYEQYF
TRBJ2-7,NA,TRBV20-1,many,TGCAGTGCTAGAGATTTTGGAGGGCAAACTGGTTGGGAGCAGTACTTC,CSARDFGGQTGWEQYF
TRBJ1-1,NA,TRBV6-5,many,TGTGCCACCATCCGGGGGACCACTGAAGCTTTCTTT,CATIRGTTEAFF
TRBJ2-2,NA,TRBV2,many,TGTGCCAGCAGTGAAGAAATGGGGCCCGGGGAGCTGTTTTTT,CASSEEMGPGELFF
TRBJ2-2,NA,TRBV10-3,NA,TGTGCCATCAGTGAGCTCCGATACACCGGGGAGCTGTTTTTT,CAISELRYTGELFF
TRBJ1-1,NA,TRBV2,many,TGTGCCAGCAGTGAAATAGGTTGGGGAACAAACACTGAAGCTTTCTTT,CASSEIGWGTNTEAFF
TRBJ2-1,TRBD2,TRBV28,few,TGTGCCAGCAGTTCCCGGCGGGGGTCCTACAATGAGCAGTTCTTC,CASSSRRGSYNEQFF
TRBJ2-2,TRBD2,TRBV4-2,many,TGTGCCAGCAGCCAATCGCGGGGGGGAAACACCGGGGAGCTGTTTTTT,CASSQSRGGNTGELFF
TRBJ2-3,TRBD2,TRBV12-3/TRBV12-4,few,TGTGCCAGCAGTTTAGTTAGCGGGGGCCGGGGAGATACGCAGTATTTT,CASSLVSGGRGDTQYF
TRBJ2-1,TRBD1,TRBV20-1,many,TGCAGTGCTAGACCTAGGGACAGGCCCTCCTACAATGAGCAGTTCTTC,CSARPRDRPSYNEQFF
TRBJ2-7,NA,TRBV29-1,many,TGCAGCGTTGACATGAGCCGGGAGCAGTACTTC,CSVDMSREQYF
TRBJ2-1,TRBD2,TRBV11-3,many,TGTGCCAGCAGCTTAGGCCGGACTAGCGACTCCTACAATGAGCAGTTCTTC,CASSLGRTSDSYNEQFF
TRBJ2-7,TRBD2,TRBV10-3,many,TGTGCCATCAGTGAGCGGCTAGCGGGAGACAACTACGAGCAGTACTTC,CAISERLAGDNYEQYF
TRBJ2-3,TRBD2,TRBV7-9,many,TGTGCCAGCAGCGGCGGGACTAGCGGCACAGATACGCAGTATTTT,CASSGGTSGTDTQYF
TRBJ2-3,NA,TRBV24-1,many,TGTGCCACCAGTGACCCTGACAGGTACCCCTCAGATACGCAGTATTTT,CATSDPDRYPSDTQYF
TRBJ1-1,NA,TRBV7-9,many,TGTGCCAGCAGCTTAATCCAGGGAATGAACACTGAAGCTTTCTTT,CASSLIQGMNTEAFF
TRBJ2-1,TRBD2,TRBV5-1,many,TGCGCCAGCAGCTCTGGACTAGAGGGTATGTTTAGTGAGCAGTTCTTC,CASSSGLEGMFSEQFF
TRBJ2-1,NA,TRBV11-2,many,TGTGCCAGCAGCTCGCAGACAACCCGCTACAATGAGCAGTTCTTC,CASSSQTTRYNEQFF
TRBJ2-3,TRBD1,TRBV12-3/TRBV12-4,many,TGTGCCAGCAGGAATACAGGGGGAACGTCAGATACGCAGTATTTT,CASRNTGGTSDTQYF
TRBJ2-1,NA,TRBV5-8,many,TGTGCCAGCAGCTTGCGGTCTTCCGATGAGCAGTTCTTC,CASSLRSSDEQFF
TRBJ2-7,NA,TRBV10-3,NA,TGTGCCACCACCAAGGCAGGCTCCTACGAGCAGTACTTC,CATTKAGSYEQYF
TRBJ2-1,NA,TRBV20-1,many,TGCAGTGCAAACCTCAACTCCTACAATGAGCAGTTCTTC,CSANLNSYNEQFF
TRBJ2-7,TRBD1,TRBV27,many,TGTGCCAGCAGTTTAGCGCCGGGACAGAATTACGAGCAGTACTTC,CASSLAPGQNYEQYF
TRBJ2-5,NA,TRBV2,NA,TGTGCCAGCAGACAAGAGGCCCAGTACTTC,CASRQEAQYF
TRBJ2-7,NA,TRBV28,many,TGTGCCAGCAGTCCCGATGGTAGCGGAGAATACGAGCAGTACTTC,CASSPDGSGEYEQYF
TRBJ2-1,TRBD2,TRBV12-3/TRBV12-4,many,TGTGCCAGCAGTGGTAGCGGGAGGGACTCCTACAATGAGCAGTTCTTC,CASSGSGRDSYNEQFF
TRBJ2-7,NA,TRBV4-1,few,NA,CASSHSGQGYEQYF
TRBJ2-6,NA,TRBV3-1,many,TGTGCCAGCAGCATCCCCGCTCTGGCTGGGGCCAACGTCCTGACTTTC,CASSIPALAGANVLTF
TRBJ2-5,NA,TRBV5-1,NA,TGCGCCAGCAGCTTTCAGGGCCCGATGGAGACCCAGTACTTC,CASSFQGPMETQYF
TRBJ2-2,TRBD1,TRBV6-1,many,TGTGCCAGCAGGGCCCGGACAGGGGATAGCACCGGGGAGCTGTTTTTT,CASRARTGDSTGELFF
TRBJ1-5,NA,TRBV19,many,TGTGCCAGTAATGGGCTGAGCAATCAGCCCCAGCATTTT,CASNGLSNQPQHF
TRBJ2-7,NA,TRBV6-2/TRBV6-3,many,TGTGCCAGCAGCCACGTCGACCGACCCTACGAGCAGTACTTC,CASSHVDRPYEQYF